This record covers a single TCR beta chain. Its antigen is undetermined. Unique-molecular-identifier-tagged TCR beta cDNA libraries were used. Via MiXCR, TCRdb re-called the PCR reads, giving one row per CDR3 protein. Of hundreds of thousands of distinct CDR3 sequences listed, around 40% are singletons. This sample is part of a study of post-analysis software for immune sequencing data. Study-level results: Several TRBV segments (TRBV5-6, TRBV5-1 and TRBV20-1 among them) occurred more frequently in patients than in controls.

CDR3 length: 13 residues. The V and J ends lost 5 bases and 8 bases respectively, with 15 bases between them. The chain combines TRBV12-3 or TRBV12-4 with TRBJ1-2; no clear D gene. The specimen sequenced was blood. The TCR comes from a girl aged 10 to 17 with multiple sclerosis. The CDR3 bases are TGTGCCAGCAGTATACTACTGAGCGTCGGCTACACCTTC. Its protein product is CASSILLSVGYTF.